The 27 T cell receptor beta chains presented below share a single source sample, sequenced in a study of blood T cell repertoires in COVID-19 (TCRdb year 2020). Preparation of the library involved the immunoSEQ multiplex PCR assay. TCRdb mirrors the immuneACCESS table, restricted to in-frame sequences. Some clones are absent from its copies; in checked studies, under half trace to an unresolved V gene, and the reason for the others is unknown. The sample table holds fewer than 50,000 clones, of which around 83% were seen once. 7.6% of the sample is in the top ten clones. The specimen was peripheral blood. These receptors all come from a human donor in a cohort sampled during active COVID-19.

The V gene is TRBV10-3, the J gene TRBJ2-7, with TRBD2 as a possible D gene (6 bases). CDR1 is ENHRY, CDR2 SYGVKD, per germline. This CDR3 has 12 residues. V lost 4 bases to trimming and J lost 3 bases, with 7 bases between them. CDR3 in DNA: TGTGCCATCAGTGGAGCGGGCTACGAGCAGTACTTC. Protein: CAISGAGYEQYF.

In DNA form, the CDR3 reads TGTGCCAGTAGTGCGACGGGGGGGTTTGATGGCTACACCTTC. This codes for CASSATGGFDGYTF. The gene calls are TRBV19 and TRBJ1-2, with a possible D match to TRBD1 (5 bases). The CDR3 is 14 amino acids. Germline-derived CDR1 and CDR2 are LNHDA and SQIVND (reference sequence). The V and J ends lost 5 bases and 6 bases respectively, with 16 bases between them.

The chain employs TRBV5-1 and TRBJ2-7; 7 bases map to TRBD1. The CDR3 covers 12 residues. J lost 5 bases, V lost 6 bases, and 5 bases had no gene match. Per the germline V gene, CDR1 is SGHRS and CDR2 is YFSETQ. CDR3 in DNA: TGCGCCAGCACAGACAGGGTCCACGAGCAGTACTTC. This codes for CASTDRVHEQYF.

CDR3 coding DNA: TGTGCCAGCAGCTTGGCGGCTAGCGGGGTCTACAATGAGCAGTTCTTC. It is translated as CASSLAASGVYNEQFF. V usage is TRBV5-6 and J usage is TRBJ2-1; 9 bases agree with TRBD2. V lost 0 bases, J lost 3 bases, and 4 bases stayed unmatched. Germline V lookup: CDR1 SGHDT, CDR2 YYEEEE. The CDR3 covers 16 residues.

This clone appeared a single time. The CDR3 loop reads CASSSQPGQDLYEQYF. Written as DNA, the CDR3 is TGCGCCAGCAGCTCCCAACCGGGACAGGACCTATACGAGCAGTACTTC. The V gene is TRBV5-1, the J gene TRBJ2-7; 8 bases agree with TRBD1. The CDR3 extends over 16 amino acids. CDR1 and CDR2 from the germline V gene are SGHRS and YFSETQ. J was trimmed by 4 bases and V by 3 bases; bases with no gene match: 12.

With respect to this clone: One end of the junction does not line up with germline, which may come from a read error. This chain uses TRBV7-7 with TRBJ2-1, with unresolved D. From germline, CDR1 is SSHAT and CDR2 FNYEAQ (reference sequence). There are 14 residues in the CDR3. This CDR3 reads CASSPDPNGNEQFF. The CDR3, as DNA: TGTGCTAGCAGCCCCGATCCCAACGGCAATGAGCAGTTCTTC.

This clone was recorded only once. This chain uses TRBV2 with TRBJ1-3; 10 bases align to TRBD1. CDR3 size: 17 residues. The germline V gene encodes CDR1 SNHLY and CDR2 FYNNEI. Unmatched junction bases numbered 5, after V lost 3 bases and J lost 0 bases. The chain's CDR3 is CASSERGQGNSGNTIYF. In nucleotides, the CDR3 is TGTGCCAGCAGTGAGAGGGGACAGGGGAACTCTGGAAACACCATATATTTT.

CDR3 residues: CASSLGAGLAGAYEQYF. CDR3 nucleotide sequence: TGCGCCAGCAGCTTGGGAGCGGGACTAGCGGGTGCCTACGAGCAGTACTTC. The chain has TRBV5-1 and TRBJ2-7, with TRBD2 matching over 12 bases. The length of the CDR3 is 17 residues. Germline loops: CDR1 SGHRS, CDR2 YFSETQ. The J segment lost 2 bases and the V segment lost 0 bases, leaving 6 bases of the junction unmatched.

The chain employs TRBV5-1 and TRBJ1-1; D is undetermined. The CDR3 covers 13 residues. Trimming took off 5 bases at V and 0 bases at J, with 8 bases between the two ends. The germline V gene has CDR1 SGHRS and CDR2 YFSETQ. The CDR3 loop is CASRLAVNTEAFF. The CDR3 coding sequence is TGCGCCAGCAGGTTAGCAGTGAACACTGAAGCTTTCTTT.

The rearrangement uses TRBV7-2 and TRBJ2-7; D perhaps matches TRBD1 (6 bases). The CDR3 contains 13 residues. V was shortened by 5 bases and J by 4 bases, with 12 bases between the two germline ends. Germline loops: CDR1 SGHTA, CDR2 FQGNSA. CDR3 region: CASSSRQEYEQYF. In nucleotides, the CDR3 is TGTGCCAGCAGCAGCCGACAGGAATACGAGCAGTACTTC.

The chain joins TRBV7-2 to TRBJ2-1; 11 nucleotides align to TRBD2. CDR3 length: 14 residues. Losses at the gene ends were 5 bases for V and 9 bases for J; bases not matched to a gene: 6. CDR1 and CDR2 (germline): SGHTA, FQGNSA. The CDR3 DNA reads as TGTGCCAGCAGCCAGCCACTAGCGGGAGTTGAGCAGTTCTTC. Its translation: CASSQPLAGVEQFF. Combining the CDR3 with reference TRBV7-2 and TRBJ2-1 gives the whole variable domain GAGVSQSPSNKVTEKGKDVELRCDPISGHTALYWYRQSLGQGLEFLIYFQGNSAPDKSGLPSDRFSAERTGGSVSTLTIQRTQQEDSAVYLCASSQPLAGVEQFFGPGTRLTVL.

Only one count was recorded for this clone. V is TRBV7-9 and J is TRBJ2-3; 15 positions agree with TRBD2. The CDR3 sequence is 18 residues long. Trimming took 5 bases from V and 2 from J; bases not matched to a gene: 8. CDR1 and CDR2 (germline): SEHNR, FQNEAQ (reference sequence). The CDR3 reads CASSDSGTSGRTTDTQYF. Here the CDR3 DNA reads TGTGCCAGCAGCGATAGCGGGACTAGCGGGAGGACCACAGATACGCAGTATTTT.

As DNA, the CDR3 is TGTGCCACCTACCGCGACAGGACTGGAAACACCATATATTTT. It yields the protein CATYRDRTGNTIYF. This sequence joins TRBV10-3 and TRBJ1-3; D may be TRBD1 (6 bases). This CDR3 has 14 residues. Germline V gene sequence: CDR1 ENHRY, CDR2 SYGVKD. V lost 10 bases to trimming and J lost 2 bases, with 15 bases between them.

This clone appeared a few times. This chain links TRBV7-8 with TRBJ1-2, with 7 nucleotides matching TRBD1. V trimming: 2 bases; J trimming: 4 bases; junction bases outside the gene matches: 13. The CDR3 sequence is 17 residues long. The germline CDR1 and CDR2 sequences are SGHVS and FQNEAQ. DNA for the CDR3: TGTGCCAGCAGCTTATTCCCTCTAACAGGGGCCGGCTATGGCTACACCTTC. It is translated as CASSLFPLTGAGYGYTF.

CDR3 in DNA: TGTGCCTGGAACCAGGGGAGTACCACTGAAGCTTTCTTT. Its protein product is CAWNQGSTTEAFF. V usage is TRBV30 and J usage is TRBJ1-1, with D possibly being TRBD1 (6 bases). Germline V gives CDR1 GTSNPN, CDR2 SVGIG (reference sequence). The CDR3 loop spans 13 amino acids. Trimming pared 4 bases from V and 4 bases from J, leaving 13 bases between.

The V and J genes are TRBV10-3 and TRBJ1-1; 12 nucleotides match TRBD1. CDR1 ENHRY and CDR2 SYGVKD come from the germline V gene. After removal of 6 bases from V and 2 bases from J, the junction contained 4 bases not matched to a gene. The CDR3 covers 15 residues. CDR3 bases: TGTGCCATCAGGGGGACAGGGGGCCTCAACACTGAAGCTTTCTTT. This encodes CAIRGTGGLNTEAFF.

The V and J genes are TRBV11-3 and TRBJ2-5; 7 nucleotides align to TRBD2. Trimming took 1 base from V and 5 from J; bases not matched to a gene: 4. The CDR3 is made up of 14 amino acids. The germline gives CDR1 SGHNT, CDR2 YENEEA. The CDR3 bases are TGTGCCAGCAGCTTAGGGGGAGGGGACGAGACCCAGTACTTC. Encoded protein: CASSLGGGDETQYF.

As regards this clone: Additional DNA sequences in this sample encode the identical CDR3. The rearrangement uses TRBV18 and TRBJ1-5; possible D gene TRBD1, 5 bases. Trimming shortened V by 3 bases and J by 5 bases, and 8 bases separated the two germline ends. CDR3 length equals 13 residues. From germline, CDR1 is KGHSH and CDR2 LQKENI. The CDR3: CASSPGEDQPQHF. CDR3 coding DNA: TGTGCCAGCTCACCGGGGGAGGATCAGCCCCAGCATTTT.

This chain links TRBV24-1 with TRBJ2-1, with 7 bases lining up with TRBD2. The CDR3 extends over 15 amino acids. CDR1 is KGHDR and CDR2 is SFDVKD in the germline V gene. The J segment lost 4 bases and the V segment lost 5 bases, leaving 7 bases of the junction unmatched. The CDR3 region has the DNA TGTGCCACCAGTGGTTCTCGGGGAGGGTACAATGAGCAGTTCTTC. Encoded protein: CATSGSRGGYNEQFF.

The chain couples TRBV19 to TRBJ1-1, with 7 bases identical to TRBD1. V dropped 5 bases and J dropped 2; count of bases not matched to a gene: 5. In germline, CDR1 is LNHDA, CDR2 SQIVND (reference sequence). The CDR3 consists of 14 residues. The CDR3 here is CASSAGQFNTEAFF. CDR3 coding DNA: TGTGCCAGTAGTGCGGGACAGTTTAACACTGAAGCTTTCTTT.

The chain uses TRBV27 and TRBJ1-5; no reliable D call. CDR1 MNHEY and CDR2 SMNVEV come from the germline V gene (reference sequence). The CDR3 has 16 amino acids. Trimming stripped 6 bases from V and 1 base from J, with 16 bases between. The CDR3 sequence is CASSLGGIRSNQPQHF. The CDR3, as DNA: TGTGCCAGCAGCTTGGGCGGGATAAGGAGCAATCAGCCCCAGCATTTT.

The genes are TRBV9 and TRBJ2-1; 8 nucleotides match TRBD2. Germline-derived CDR1 and CDR2 are SGDLS and YYNGEE. The CDR3 runs 13 residues. V was clipped by 1 base and J by 8 bases; unmatched bases: 2. The CDR3: CASSVTGGDEQFF. The CDR3, as DNA: TGTGCCAGCAGCGTAACGGGAGGGGATGAGCAGTTCTTC. Full variable domain (outside the CDR3, taken from reference TRBV9 and TRBJ2-1): DSGVTQTPKHLITATGQRVTLRCSPRSGDLSVYWYQQSLDQGLQFLIQYYNGEERAKGNILERFSAQQFPDLHSELNLSSLELGDSALYFCASSVTGGDEQFFGPGTRLTVL.

This clone was seen more than once but under ten times. V is TRBV7-9 and J is TRBJ2-7; 7 bases are a match to TRBD1. CDR3 size: 13 residues. Per germline, CDR1 SEHNR and CDR2 FQNEAQ (reference sequence). The junction had 7 bases not matched to a gene; V was cut back by 5 bases and J by 6 bases. The CDR3, as DNA: TGTGCCAGCAGCCCCCGACAGGGAACCGAGCAGTACTTC. Its protein product is CASSPRQGTEQYF. The variable domain in full, completed from reference TRBV7-9 and TRBJ2-7, reads DTGVSQNPRHKITKRGQNVTFRCDPISEHNRLYWYRQTLGQGPEFLTYFQNEAQLEKSRLLSDRFSAERPKGSFSTLEIQRTEQGDSAMYLCASSPRQGTEQYFGPGTRLTVT.

The chain employs TRBV7-2 and TRBJ2-1; 8 positions agree with TRBD2. V lost 5 bases and J lost 10; bases outside the gene matches: 10. CDR1 and CDR2 (germline): SGHTA, FQGNSA. This CDR3 is 14 amino acids long. In nucleotides, the CDR3 is TGTGCCAGCAGCGCCGGGACTAGTTGGTTCGAGCAGTTCTTC. This encodes CASSAGTSWFEQFF.

The V and J genes are TRBV7-8 and TRBJ2-1, with D possibly being TRBD1 (5 bases). This CDR3 contains 13 residues. V was cut by 1 base and J by 8 bases, with 9 bases left in between. Germline V gives CDR1 SGHVS, CDR2 FQNEAQ. The CDR3 here is CASSLDQGYEQFF. For the CDR3, the DNA is TGTGCCAGCAGCTTAGACCAGGGCTATGAGCAGTTCTTC.

The CDR3 loop is CASQTGPEADTQYF. The CDR3 region has the DNA TGTGCCAGCCAGACAGGACCCGAGGCAGATACGCAGTATTTT. The V call is TRBV7-3, the J call TRBJ2-3, with D possibly being TRBD1 (6 bases). The CDR3 consists of 14 residues. Germline CDR1 is SGHTA and CDR2 is FQGTGA. The V end lost 8 bases, the J end lost 4 bases, and 16 bases lay between the germline ends.

With regard to this clone: The junction and the germline gene differ at one end; a read error may be behind it. J is TRBJ1-2 and V is TRBV30; D may be TRBD1 (6 bases). This CDR3 is 12 amino acids long. Germline V CDR1 and CDR2: GTSNPN, SVGIG (reference sequence). CDR3 nucleotide sequence: TGTGCCTGGAGTACAGGGATCTATGACTACACCTTC. Protein: CAWSTGIYDYTF.